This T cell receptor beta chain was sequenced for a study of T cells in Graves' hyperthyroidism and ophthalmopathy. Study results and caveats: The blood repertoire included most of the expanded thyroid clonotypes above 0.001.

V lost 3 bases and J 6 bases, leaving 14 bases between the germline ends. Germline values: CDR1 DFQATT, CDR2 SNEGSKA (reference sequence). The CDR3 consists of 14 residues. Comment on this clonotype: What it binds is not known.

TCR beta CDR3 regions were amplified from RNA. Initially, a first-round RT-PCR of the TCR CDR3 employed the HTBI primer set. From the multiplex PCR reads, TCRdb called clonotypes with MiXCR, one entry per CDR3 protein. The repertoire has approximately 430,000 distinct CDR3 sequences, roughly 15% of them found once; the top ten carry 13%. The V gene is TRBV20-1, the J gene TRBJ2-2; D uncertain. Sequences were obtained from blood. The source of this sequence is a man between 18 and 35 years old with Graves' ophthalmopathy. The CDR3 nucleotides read TGCAGTGCTAGGCACTCTCTAGACCCCGGGGAGCTGTTTTTT. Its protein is CSARHSLDPGELFF.